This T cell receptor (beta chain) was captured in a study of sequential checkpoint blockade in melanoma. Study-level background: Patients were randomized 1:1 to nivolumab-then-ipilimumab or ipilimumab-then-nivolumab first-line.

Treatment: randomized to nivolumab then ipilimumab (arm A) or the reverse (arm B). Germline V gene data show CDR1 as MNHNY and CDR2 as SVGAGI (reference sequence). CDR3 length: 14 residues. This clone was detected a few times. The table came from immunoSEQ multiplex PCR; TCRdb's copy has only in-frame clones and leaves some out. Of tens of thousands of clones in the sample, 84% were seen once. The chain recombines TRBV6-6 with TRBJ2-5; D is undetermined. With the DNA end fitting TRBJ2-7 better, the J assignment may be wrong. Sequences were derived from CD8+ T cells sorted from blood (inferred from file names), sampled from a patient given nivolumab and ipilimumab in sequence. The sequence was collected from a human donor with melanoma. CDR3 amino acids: CASSYSILSYEQYF. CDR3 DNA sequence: TGTGCCAGCAGTTACTCGATCCTCTCCTACGAGCAGTACTTC.